What follows are 11 T cell receptor beta chains derived from one specimen sequenced in a study of T cells in Graves' hyperthyroidism and ophthalmopathy. The TCR beta CDR3 regions underwent amplification using RNA transcripts as the source. HTBI primers were the set used in a first-round RT-PCR of the TCR CDR3. Using its own MiXCR run on the multiplex PCR reads, TCRdb lists one record per CDR3 protein. Found here are a few hundred thousand distinct CDR3 sequences, about 15% of them singletons; the top ten hold around a third. Source material: blood. The receptors shown here come from a woman in her twenties or thirties with Graves' hyperthyroidism.

This clonotype was found a few times. The chain combines TRBV10-2 with TRBJ2-3, with TRBD2 identical over 13 bases. The trim removed 5 bases at V and 8 bases at J, leaving 7 bases unmatched. The CDR3 has 15 amino acids. Germline assignment: CDR1 WSHSY and CDR2 SAAADI. The CDR3 protein is CASSPGTSGTGTQYF. CDR3 bases: TGCGCCAGCAGTCCCGGGACTAGCGGGACCGGTACGCAGTATTTT.

This clonotype occurred many times. This rearrangement joins TRBV19 to TRBJ1-5; tentative D call: TRBD1 (5 bases). In germline, CDR1 is LNHDA, CDR2 SQIVND (reference sequence). Between the trimmed V and J ends, which lost 5 bases and 5 bases, there was a span of 16 bases. The CDR3 is made up of 15 amino acids. The CDR3 DNA reads TGTGCCAGTAGTTTGGGGCGGGCCGGAGATCAGCCCCAGCATTTT. As protein: CASSLGRAGDQPQHF.

The V call is TRBV19, the J call TRBJ1-1, with a possible D match to TRBD1 (6 bases). The germline CDR1 and CDR2 sequences are LNHDA and SQIVND (reference sequence). The CDR3 contains 14 residues. With 1 base removed from V and 5 bases from J, the gap between germline ends came to 11 bases. The CDR3 sequence is CASSIVDSKTEAFF. For the CDR3, the DNA is TGTGCCAGTAGTATAGTGGACAGCAAAACTGAAGCTTTCTTT. The variable domain in full, with the rest retrieved from reference TRBV19 and TRBJ1-1, is DGGITQSPKYLFRKEGQNVTLSCEQNLNHDAMYWYRQDPGQGLRLIYYSQIVNDFQKGDIAEGYSVSREKKESFPLTVTSAQKNPTAFYLCASSIVDSKTEAFFGQGTRLTVV.

The chain uses TRBV5-4 and TRBJ2-2; 8 bases agree with TRBD1. The CDR3 contains 16 residues. Per the germline V gene, CDR1 is SGHNT and CDR2 is YYREEE (reference sequence). The V and J ends lost 4 bases and 4 bases, in that order; junction bases with no gene match: 9. Here the CDR3 DNA reads TGTGCCAGCAGCCCGGTGGACCAGGGGGCCACCGGGGAGCTGTTTTTT. Its translation: CASSPVDQGATGELFF.

To note about this clonotype: The junction shows a germline mismatch at one end, possibly a read error. Here the CDR3 DNA reads TGCAGTACTAGAGATCCCGGCCGCACCTACGAGCAGTACTTC. Translated: CSTRDPGRTYEQYF. The chain combines TRBV20-1 with TRBJ2-7; maybe TRBD2 (5 bases). Germline V gives CDR1 DFQATT, CDR2 SNEGSKA (reference sequence). The CDR3 is 14 amino acids.

This clonotype was detected a few times. V usage is TRBV6-1 and J usage is TRBJ2-3; the D gene is possibly TRBD2 (6 bases). Trimming shortened V by 10 bases and J by 2 bases, and 13 bases separated the two germline ends. Germline loops: CDR1 MNHNS, CDR2 SASEGT. The CDR3 runs to 13 residues. In DNA, the CDR3 is TGTGCCACCGGGACTTCCCCCACAGATACGCAGTATTTT. This encodes CATGTSPTDTQYF.

This clonotype showed up many times. The rearrangement joins TRBV20-1 to TRBJ2-3; 13 bases agree with TRBD2. The junction had 9 bases not matched to a gene; V was cut back by 5 bases and J by 1 base. Germline V CDR1 and CDR2: DFQATT, SNEGSKA (reference sequence). The CDR3 is made up of 17 amino acids. The CDR3 region has the DNA TGCAGTGCTCAGCCCCCACTAGCGGGAGGGGGCACAGATACGCAGTATTTT. Translation: CSAQPPLAGGGTDTQYF.

This clonotype was recorded at least ten times. This chain uses TRBV20-1 with TRBJ2-5, with TRBD2 identical over 9 bases. Germline CDR1 DFQATT, CDR2 SNEGSKA (reference sequence). Trimming at V came to 7 bases and at J to 1 base, leaving 4 bases not matched to a gene. CDR3 length: 13 amino acids. This chain's CDR3 is CSVAGGLQETQYF. The CDR3 region has the DNA TGCAGTGTGGCGGGAGGGCTCCAAGAGACCCAGTACTTC.

This chain joins TRBV5-1 and TRBJ2-7, with TRBD1 as a possible D gene (5 bases). The J call is uncertain, as TRBJ2-1 better fits the DNA end. Germline V gene lookup returns CDR1 SGHRS and CDR2 YFSETQ. The CDR3 has 14 amino acids. The CDR3 sequence: CASSFQGQTYEQFF. The CDR3 bases are TGCGCCAGCAGCTTTCAGGGTCAGACCTACGAGCAGTTCTTC.

This clonotype was recorded many times. V gene TRBV28 combines with J gene TRBJ1-4, with D hard to call. The germline CDR1 and CDR2 sequences are MDHEN and SYDVKM. The CDR3 runs to 16 residues. V lost 1 base and J lost 4, with 13 bases in between. DNA of the CDR3: TGTGCCAGCAGTTTATTTCACTGGGAAGATAATGAAAAACTGTTTTTT. It codes for CASSLFHWEDNEKLFF.

There are a few counts of this clonotype. V and J are TRBV28 and TRBJ2-5, with 11 bases that match TRBD2. This CDR3 comprises 16 residues. From germline, CDR1 is MDHEN and CDR2 SYDVKM. J was trimmed by 5 bases and V by 4 bases; bases with no gene match: 9. CDR3 sequence reads: CASSSLLAGVEETQYF. The DNA of the CDR3 is TGTGCCAGCAGTTCCCTACTAGCGGGAGTTGAGGAGACCCAGTACTTC.